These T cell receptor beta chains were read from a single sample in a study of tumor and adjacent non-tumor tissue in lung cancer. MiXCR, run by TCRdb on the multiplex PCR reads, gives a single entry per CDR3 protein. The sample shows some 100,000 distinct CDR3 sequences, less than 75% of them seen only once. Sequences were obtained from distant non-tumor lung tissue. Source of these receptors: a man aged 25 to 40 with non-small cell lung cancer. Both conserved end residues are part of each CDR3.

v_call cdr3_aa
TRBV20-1 CSAKQLSGNTIYF
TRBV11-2 CASSLAPEGTSGVYVQYF
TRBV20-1 CSARDLAARAQGEQFF
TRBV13 CASSYSNRRTSDTDTQYF
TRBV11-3 CASNMTWTGSLYGQYF
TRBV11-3 CASSLEPTSGRADTQYF
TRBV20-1 CSVPTGARDEQYF
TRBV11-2 CANSPKASSGIYEQYF
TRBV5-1 CASSSTGGQDEQYF
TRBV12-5 CVSALFWGGNQPQHF
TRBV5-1 CASSLGSRTGELFF
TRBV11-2 CASSSSDSSPAYEQYF
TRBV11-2 CANSIILAGNDEQFF
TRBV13 CASSSKYRGRETQYF
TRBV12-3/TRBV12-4 CACSLSLSVYEQYF
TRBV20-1 CIATRTGTTENIQYF